This entry concerns a single TCR beta chain. This sample stems from a study of blood T cells in healthy people across ages. The CDR3 covers 17 residues. Trimming at V came to 3 bases and at J to 6 bases, leaving 13 bases not matched to a gene. Per germline, CDR1 MDHEN and CDR2 SYDVKM. For the second PCR, which ran for 7 to 11 cycles, a sample-barcoded 5' primer and a J-beta primer mix were used. TCRdb independently ran MiXCR on the 5' RACE reads; one entry per CDR3 protein. The profile shows roughly 700,000 distinct CDR3 sequences, around 49% of them singletons. V gene TRBV28 combines with J gene TRBJ2-1, with 8 bases lining up with TRBD1. Sequences were obtained from blood. The sequence was collected from a woman aged 60-75 years in good health. CDR3 residues: CASSFPSGGQRSNEQFF. The CDR3, as DNA: TGTGCCAGCAGTTTCCCATCAGGGGGCCAACGTTCCAATGAGCAGTTCTTC. The full variable domain, in which reference TRBV28 and TRBJ2-1 provide the parts outside the CDR3, is DVKVTQSSRYLVKRTGEKVFLECVQDMDHENMFWYRQDPGLGLRLIYFSYDVKMKEKGDIPEGYSVSREKKERFSLILESASTNQTSMYLCASSFPSGGQRSNEQFFGPGTRLTVL.